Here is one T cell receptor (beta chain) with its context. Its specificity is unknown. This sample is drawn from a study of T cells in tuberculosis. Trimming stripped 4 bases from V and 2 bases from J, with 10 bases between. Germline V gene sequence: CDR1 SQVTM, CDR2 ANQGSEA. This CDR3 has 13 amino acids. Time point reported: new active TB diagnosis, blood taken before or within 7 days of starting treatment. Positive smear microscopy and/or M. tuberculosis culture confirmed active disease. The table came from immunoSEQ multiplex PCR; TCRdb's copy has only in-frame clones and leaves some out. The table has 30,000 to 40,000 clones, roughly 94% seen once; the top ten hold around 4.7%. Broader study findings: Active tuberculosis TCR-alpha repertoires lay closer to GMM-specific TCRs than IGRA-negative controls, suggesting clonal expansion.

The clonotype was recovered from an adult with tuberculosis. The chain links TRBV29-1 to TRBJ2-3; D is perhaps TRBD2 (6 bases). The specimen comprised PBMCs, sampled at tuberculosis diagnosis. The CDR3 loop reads CSVVRGNTDTQYF. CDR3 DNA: TGCAGCGTTGTTCGGGGGAACACAGATACGCAGTATTTT.